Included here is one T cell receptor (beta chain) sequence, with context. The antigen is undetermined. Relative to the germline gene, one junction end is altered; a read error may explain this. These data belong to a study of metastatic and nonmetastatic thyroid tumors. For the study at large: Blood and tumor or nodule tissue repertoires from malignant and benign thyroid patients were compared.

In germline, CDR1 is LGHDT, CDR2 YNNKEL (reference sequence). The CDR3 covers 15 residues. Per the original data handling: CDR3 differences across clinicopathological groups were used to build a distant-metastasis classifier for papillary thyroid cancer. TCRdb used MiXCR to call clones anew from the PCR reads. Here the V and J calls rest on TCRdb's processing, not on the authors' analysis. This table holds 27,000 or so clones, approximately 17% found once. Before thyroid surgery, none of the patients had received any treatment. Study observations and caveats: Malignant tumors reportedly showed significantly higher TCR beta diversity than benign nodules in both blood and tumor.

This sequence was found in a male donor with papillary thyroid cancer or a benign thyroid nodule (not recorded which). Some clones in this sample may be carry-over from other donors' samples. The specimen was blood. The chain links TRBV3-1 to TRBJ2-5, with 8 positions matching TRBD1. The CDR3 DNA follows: TGTGCCAGCATCCAAGAGGACAGGGCCCAAGAGACCCAGTACTTC. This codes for CASIQEDRAQETQYF.